This entry describes one T cell receptor beta chain. This entry belongs to a study of T cell responses to AZD1222 COVID-19 vaccine. Assay: immunoSEQ multiplex PCR; the TCRdb copy retains only in-frame clones and omits some. Counted here are 120,000 to 150,000 clones, 89% occurring once; the ten biggest clones make up around 1.5%. This sample comprised peripheral blood, obtained 28 days after the second AZD1222 dose. The source is an adult who received the AZD1222 COVID-19 vaccine.

The CDR3 nucleotides are TGTGCCAGCAGCTTAAATGAGTGGGGAGAGACCCAGTACTTC. This translates into CASSLNEWGETQYF. This chain links TRBV7-6 with TRBJ2-5; D call uncertain. Trimming shortened V by 2 bases and J by 4 bases, and 11 bases separated the two germline ends. CDR1 is SGHVS and CDR2 is FNYEAQ in the germline V gene. There are 14 residues in the CDR3.